This TCR beta chain was identified in a study of blood T cell repertoires in COVID-19. About the research overall: Researchers got acute and convalescent COVID-19 samples from the United States, Italy and Spain.

The ends lost 3 bases at V and 4 bases at J; junction bases unmatched: 1. The CDR3 totals 13 residues. Germline CDR1 KGHSH, CDR2 LQKENI. Measured with immunoSEQ multiplex PCR; TCRdb has only the in-frame clones, and not every one. The table records about 210,000 clones, roughly 79% of them present only once. As for this clone: Other nucleotide sequences from this sample produce the same CDR3.

This chain links TRBV18 with TRBJ2-5; 8 positions match TRBD1. The sample comprised PBMCs or T cells enriched from blood (not recorded which). This receptor was identified in a woman aged 45-65 years with acute COVID-19. Here the CDR3 reads CASSPGQGETQYF. CDR3 DNA: TGTGCCAGCTCACCCGGACAGGGAGAGACCCAGTACTTC.